These T cell receptor beta chains were read from a single sample in a study of blood T cell repertoires in COVID-19. Libraries were prepared by immunoSEQ multiplex PCR; TCRdb keeps only in-frame clonotypes and omits some of them. The sample lists over 90,000 clones, 70% to 90% occurring once. The specimen was peripheral blood. The source of these receptors is a man in his forties or fifties with active COVID-19. CDR3s include the opening cysteine and the closing phenylalanine or tryptophan. The listing skips clone size in some rows; elsewhere it reads once, few, many or a size class.

clone_size	v_call	j_call	cdr3_aa
NA	TRBV3-1/TRBV3-2	TRBJ1-6	CASSQVADSPLHF
NA	TRBV2	TRBJ2-6	CASSEGYGANVLTF
NA	TRBV5-6	TRBJ1-2	CASSLVSVGLGYGYTF
NA	TRBV3-1/TRBV3-2	TRBJ1-2	CASSQDRYGYTF
many	TRBV30	TRBJ1-1	CAWSVAGNTEAFF
few	TRBV6-6	TRBJ2-7	CASTNRGTYEQYF
NA	TRBV7-2	TRBJ2-2	CASRRSGDTGELFF
NA	TRBV12-3/TRBV12-4	TRBJ1-1	CASSFRASEAFF
few	TRBV2	TRBJ1-4	CASRKGRTELFF
NA	TRBV5-1	TRBJ2-1	CASSLADMTYNEQFF
NA	TRBV2	TRBJ1-2	CASTFSMGQMGGYTF
NA	TRBV11-1	TRBJ2-7	CASSGRGYEQYF
NA	TRBV6-5	TRBJ1-2	CAVRVPSNYGYTF
NA	TRBV6-1	TRBJ1-6	CASSEAGGAYSYNSPLHF
NA	TRBV27	TRBJ2-7	CASSSGQHKYF
once	TRBV6-2/TRBV6-3	TRBJ1-6	CASSWGQPNSPLHF
NA	TRBV27	TRBJ1-5	CASSFGGSNQPQHF
NA	TRBV3-1/TRBV3-2	TRBJ1-3	CASSQASGAGNTIYF
NA	TRBV6-2/TRBV6-3	TRBJ1-5	CASSYGGRGGNQPQHF
NA	TRBV10-3	TRBJ1-2	CAIGGGNYGYTF
NA	TRBV19	TRBJ2-7	CASSLGRGKDEQYF
NA	TRBV1	TRBJ2-3	CTSSQAERKRTDTQYF
NA	TRBV9	TRBJ2-7	CASSVGQGVSYEQYF
NA	TRBV28	TRBJ2-2	CASSSSGGSGELFF
NA	TRBV6-5	TRBJ1-6	CASSYRTQGGSPLHF
NA	TRBV2	TRBJ2-3	CASTEREAGLRTDTQYF
NA	TRBV5-1	TRBJ1-4	CASSLVGGVGEKLFF
NA	TRBV6-1	TRBJ2-7	CASSDMRGYEQYF
NA	TRBV5-4	TRBJ2-1	CASSPSADSSYNEQFF
NA	TRBV20-1	TRBJ2-1	CSASPGLAGVNEQFF
NA	TRBV23-1	TRBJ2-7	CASSQAGSSYEQYF
NA	TRBV5-1	TRBJ1-2	CASSFGSKGDYGYTF
NA	TRBV30	TRBJ1-2	CAWSALFGAPSTGYTF
NA	TRBV4-3	TRBJ2-7	CASSQEIQGKQYF
NA	TRBV5-5	TRBJ1-6	CASSFSDTRNSPLHF
NA	TRBV6-5	TRBJ2-7	CASSYGGIRRSYEQYF
NA	TRBV18	TRBJ2-5	CASSPRARVETQYF
NA	TRBV5-6	TRBJ1-5	CASSLASDRAYSNQPQHF
NA	TRBV18	TRBJ2-5	CASSPPLRQGIEETQYF
NA	TRBV18	TRBJ1-6	CASSRTGDSSYNSPLHF
NA	TRBV5-6	TRBJ2-1	CASSTYRARAYNEQFF
NA	TRBV30	TRBJ2-5	CAWSSGQGAQETQYF
NA	TRBV4-3	TRBJ1-2	CASSHPWTGMDGYTF
NA	TRBV5-6	TRBJ2-7	CASSYWARSYEQYF
NA	TRBV6-5	TRBJ1-2	CASSPLQGAYGYTF
NA	TRBV7-9	TRBJ2-6	CASSLDGSRTRANVLTF
NA	TRBV3-1/TRBV3-2	TRBJ2-1	CASSQDSGGPWNEQFF
once	TRBV11-3	TRBJ2-5	CASSLGRHQETQYF
NA	TRBV24-1	TRBJ2-1	CATSQGARNEQFF